One and the same sample provided the 31 T cell receptor beta chains below, sequenced in a study of spatial heterogeneity in lung cancer. Time point indicated: blood at routine non-recurrence follow-up after resection. Tumor, nontumor lung or frozen PBMC supplied whole RNA that was sequenced unsorted. In TCRdb, the 5' RACE reads were re-called with MiXCR into one record per CDR3 protein. This sample has fewer than 30,000 distinct CDR3 sequences, with 4.5% to 7.5% found just once. Material: PBMCs, obtained at follow-up. Every receptor here comes from a male donor with early-stage non-small cell lung cancer.

There are many counts of this clonotype. The V call is TRBV12-3 or TRBV12-4, the J call TRBJ2-1; D may be TRBD2 (5 bases). The CDR3 contains 14 residues. The ends were cut back, 6 bases at V and 1 base at J, with 10 bases in the middle. The CDR3 coding sequence is TGTGCCAGCAGGTTATCGGGGTCCTACAATGAGCAGTTCTTC. Translation gives CASRLSGSYNEQFF.

This clonotype was detected ten times or more. The chain recombines TRBV5-4 with TRBJ1-1; D gene uncertain. Trimming removed 2 bases at V and 4 bases at J, with 6 bases between. The CDR3 is made up of 12 amino acids. From germline, CDR1 is SGHNT and CDR2 YYREEE (reference sequence). The CDR3: CASSFTGTEAFF. CDR3 nucleotide sequence: TGTGCCAGCAGCTTCACGGGCACTGAAGCTTTCTTT.

This clonotype showed up many times. The V gene is TRBV12-3 or TRBV12-4, the J gene TRBJ1-5; no firm D call. This CDR3 is built from 14 residues. V was shortened by 4 bases and J by 2 bases, with 9 bases between the two germline ends. CDR3 nucleotide sequence: TGTGCCAGCAGTTACGGACGGGGCAATCAGCCCCAGCATTTT. Protein product: CASSYGRGNQPQHF.

This clonotype was seen at least ten times. The chain couples TRBV6-5 to TRBJ1-1, with 11 positions matching TRBD1. V shed 5 bases and J 11 bases; nucleotides not matched to a gene: 7. Per germline, CDR1 MNHEY and CDR2 SVGAGI. This CDR3 comprises 13 residues. The CDR3 protein is CASSGQGAMTAFF. The CDR3 DNA reads TGTGCCAGCAGTGGACAGGGGGCGATGACGGCTTTCTTT.

This clonotype was seen only a few times. This chain uses TRBV6-4 with TRBJ2-1, with 14 nucleotides matching TRBD2. Germline CDR1 and CDR2: MRHNA and SNTAGT. The junction had 7 bases not matched to a gene; V was cut back by 4 bases and J by 8 bases. The CDR3 is made up of 16 amino acids. The CDR3 sequence: CASSAGTSGSGDEQFF. Here the CDR3 DNA reads TGTGCCAGCAGTGCCGGGACTAGCGGGAGTGGGGATGAGCAGTTCTTC.

This clonotype occurred many times. The V and J genes are TRBV5-1 and TRBJ2-7; no definite D call. The V gene's germline CDR1 is SGHRS and CDR2 YFSETQ. The CDR3 is 14 amino acids. V was trimmed by 0 bases and J by 2 bases, leaving 9 bases between them. The CDR3 DNA reads as TGCGCCAGCAGCTTGGTGGTCAGTCCCTACGAGCAGTACTTC. This translates into CASSLVVSPYEQYF.

The sample holds a few counts of this clonotype. The rearrangement joins TRBV24-1 to TRBJ2-1, with TRBD2 as a possible D gene (5 bases). This CDR3 is built from 14 residues. Germline V gives CDR1 KGHDR, CDR2 SFDVKD. Trimming took off 6 bases at V and 1 base at J, with 9 bases between the two ends. This CDR3 is CATSSGPSYNEQFF. DNA of the CDR3: TGTGCCACCAGTAGCGGCCCATCCTACAATGAGCAGTTCTTC.

V gene TRBV11-2 combines with J gene TRBJ2-3; 10 nucleotides align to TRBD2. The CDR3 loop spans 17 amino acids. The ends lost 4 bases at V and 0 bases at J; junction bases unmatched: 7. CDR1 SGHAT and CDR2 FQNNGV come from the germline V gene. CDR3 protein: CASSSYSSGSSTDTQYF. As DNA, the CDR3 is TGTGCCAGCAGCTCGTACTCTAGCGGGAGTAGCACAGATACGCAGTATTTT. The full variable domain, in which reference TRBV11-2 and TRBJ2-3 provide the parts outside the CDR3, is EAGVAQSPRYKIIEKRQSVAFWCNPISGHATLYWYQQILGQGPKLLIQFQNNGVVDDSQLPKDRFSAERLKGVDSTLKIQPAKLEDSAVYLCASSSYSSGSSTDTQYFGPGTRLTVL.

In its sample, this clonotype was seen many times. The chain has TRBV12-5 and TRBJ2-7; 7 nucleotides line up with TRBD1. Germline CDR1 LGHNT, CDR2 FRNRAP. The J segment lost 6 bases and the V segment lost 1 base, leaving 6 bases of the junction unmatched. This CDR3 spans 14 amino acids. The CDR3 sequence is CASGLAGQGVEQYF. CDR3 DNA: TGTGCTAGTGGTTTGGCAGGGCAGGGGGTCGAGCAGTACTTC.

This clonotype has a handful of counts. This chain connects TRBV29-1 to TRBJ2-7; 8 bases map to TRBD2. Germline CDR1 and CDR2: SQVTM and ANQGSEA. The CDR3 totals 13 residues. Trimming removed 3 bases from V and 4 bases from J; junction bases left unmatched: 5. CDR3 nucleotide sequence: TGCAGCGTTGATTTAGCGGGGAAATACGAGCAGTACGTC. Its translation is CSVDLAGKYEQYV.

J is TRBJ2-7 and V is TRBV6-5; 10 bases are a match to TRBD2. V lost 8 bases to trimming and J lost 0 bases; unmatched junction nucleotides: 16. Germline CDR1 is MNHEY and CDR2 is SVGAGI. The CDR3 sequence is 18 residues long. Here the CDR3 reads CASGKRTSGAPSSYEQYV. The CDR3 nucleotides read TGTGCCAGCGGAAAACGGACTAGCGGAGCCCCTTCCTCCTACGAGCAGTACGTC.

This chain links TRBV5-6 with TRBJ1-5; 8 bases line up with TRBD1. Per germline, CDR1 SGHDT and CDR2 YYEEEE. The CDR3 is made up of 16 amino acids. The trim removed 3 bases at V and 4 bases at J, leaving 9 bases unmatched. The CDR3 region is CASSSFGQGTNQPQHF. The CDR3 DNA reads as TGTGCCAGCAGCTCCTTTGGACAGGGCACAAATCAGCCCCAGCATTTT.

This clonotype was counted at least ten times. The V gene is TRBV29-1, the J gene TRBJ2-3; no definite D call. The V end was cut by 5 bases, the J end by 1 base, with 7 bases between. Germline lookup yields CDR1 SQVTM and CDR2 ANQGSEA. The CDR3 totals 12 residues. CDR3 sequence reads: CSVCAGTDTQYF. The CDR3, as DNA: TGCAGCGTTTGCGCCGGCACAGATACGCAGTATTTT.

This clonotype was seen many times. The rearrangement joins TRBV5-1 to TRBJ2-5; D may be TRBD2 (5 bases). Germline CDR1 is SGHRS and CDR2 is YFSETQ. V was shortened by 0 bases and J by 2 bases, with 8 bases between the two germline ends. This CDR3 has 14 residues. CDR3 sequence reads: CASSLDEGQETQYF. The CDR3 DNA reads as TGCGCCAGCAGCTTGGATGAGGGACAAGAGACCCAGTACTTC.

This clonotype was detected many times. The chain links TRBV27 to TRBJ1-2; no definite D call. This CDR3 is built from 11 residues. V dropped 10 bases and J dropped 6 bases, with 12 bases sitting between them. Germline V gene lookup returns CDR1 MNHEY and CDR2 SMNVEV (reference sequence). CDR3 sequence: CATLYADGYTF. In nucleotides, the CDR3 is TGTGCCACCTTGTACGCTGATGGCTACACCTTC.

This clonotype showed up many times. This rearrangement joins TRBV20-1 to TRBJ2-7; 9 bases align to TRBD1. V dropped 6 bases and J dropped 2; count of bases not matched to a gene: 5. The CDR3 consists of 13 residues. Per the germline V gene, CDR1 is DFQATT and CDR2 is SNEGSKA (reference sequence). CDR3 protein: CSATDRGTYEQYF. As DNA, the CDR3 is TGCAGTGCCACGGACAGGGGTACCTACGAGCAGTACTTC.

This clonotype was counted a few times. The J gene is TRBJ1-6, the V gene TRBV30; 10 bases line up with TRBD1. Trimming at V came to 7 bases and at J to 7 bases, leaving 4 bases not matched to a gene. Germline CDR1 is GTSNPN and CDR2 is SVGIG (reference sequence). This CDR3 contains 13 residues. Here the CDR3 reads CAFTGQGNSPLHF. The CDR3 nucleotides read TGTGCCTTTACGGGACAGGGGAATTCACCCCTCCACTTT.

In this sample, this clonotype turned up many times. The chain carries TRBV4-1 and TRBJ2-1; D is perhaps TRBD2 (6 bases). With 1 base removed from V and 10 bases from J, the gap between germline ends came to 23 bases. The germline V gene has CDR1 MGHRA and CDR2 YSYEKL. The CDR3 spans 17 residues. The CDR3 spells CASSQAYSRDFVREQFF. The DNA of the CDR3 is TGCGCCAGCAGCCAAGCCTATAGCCGGGACTTCGTGAGGGAGCAGTTCTTC.

This clonotype occurred many times. The CDR3 is CASSEGANTGELFF. CDR3 in DNA: TGTGCCAGCAGCGAGGGGGCGAACACCGGGGAGCTGTTTTTT. The chain has TRBV2 and TRBJ2-2, with a weak D call TRBD1 (6 bases). The CDR3 runs 14 residues. CDR1 is SNHLY, CDR2 FYNNEI, per germline. V lost 6 bases and J lost 0, with 8 bases in between.

This clonotype showed up many times. V and J are TRBV20-1 and TRBJ2-7, with 8 bases matching TRBD2. J lost 3 bases, V lost 7 bases, and 8 bases had no gene match. The germline V gene has CDR1 DFQATT and CDR2 SNEGSKA (reference sequence). The CDR3 is 13 residues long. The CDR3 loop reads CSVRAGGGYEQYF. DNA for the CDR3: TGCAGTGTGCGGGCGGGGGGCGGCTACGAGCAGTACTTC.

The V call is TRBV12-3 or TRBV12-4, the J call TRBJ2-1; D is perhaps TRBD1 (6 bases). The V end lost 3 bases, the J end lost 7 bases, and 7 bases lay between the germline ends. This CDR3 contains 12 residues. CDR3 bases: TGTGCCAGCAGTTTGGGGGCTAATGAGCAGTTCTTC. Translation: CASSLGANEQFF.

This clonotype was counted many times. The V call is TRBV5-4, the J call TRBJ1-1, with 11 bases identical to TRBD1. The CDR3 is 14 amino acids. Germline lookup yields CDR1 SGHNT and CDR2 YYREEE (reference sequence). Trimming at V came to 4 bases and at J to 4 bases, leaving 3 bases not matched to a gene. The CDR3 sequence is CASSAGTGGTEAFF. CDR3 in DNA: TGTGCCAGCAGCGCCGGGACAGGGGGCACTGAAGCTTTCTTT.

The genes are TRBV30 and TRBJ2-7, with 9 bases aligning to TRBD2. Germline V lookup: CDR1 GTSNPN, CDR2 SVGIG (reference sequence). The J segment lost 1 base and the V segment lost 2 bases, leaving 6 bases of the junction unmatched. This CDR3 is 15 amino acids long. Here the CDR3 DNA reads TGTGCCTGGAGTCCCACGGCGGGGGGGTCCTACGAGCAGTACTTC. It specifies CAWSPTAGGSYEQYF.

This clonotype was recorded many times. The chain couples TRBV5-1 to TRBJ2-2; D is ambiguous. The germline V gene has CDR1 SGHRS and CDR2 YFSETQ. The V and J ends lost 0 bases and 4 bases respectively, with 10 bases between them. The CDR3 has 15 residues. The CDR3 DNA is TGCGCCAGCAGCTTGGGGGCAGCTCGCACCGGGGAGCTGTTTTTT. Translation gives CASSLGAARTGELFF.

This clonotype has at least ten counts. The gene calls are TRBV6-2 or TRBV6-3 and TRBJ2-3; 11 bases align to TRBD2. The CDR3 contains 15 residues. Trimming cost V 6 bases and J 5 bases; bases outside gene matches: 7. Germline lookup yields CDR1 MNHEY and CDR2 SVGEGT. CDR3 in DNA: TGTGCCAGCAGCCCGGGACTAGCGGTGGGAGATACGCAGTATTTT. Encoded protein: CASSPGLAVGDTQYF.

A word on this clonotype: A much larger clone lies a single base off, so this may be a read error. In nucleotides, the CDR3 is TGTGTCAGCAGCCGGACAGGGGCCGGACTGATTTGGGGGGACCAGTACTTC. Amino acid sequence: CVSSRTGAGLIWGDQYF. V gene TRBV11-2 combines with J gene TRBJ2-5; 9 positions agree with TRBD1. Germline-derived CDR1 and CDR2 are SGHAT and FQNNGV. The CDR3 has 17 amino acids.

The chain uses TRBV24-1 and TRBJ1-5, with 8 bases matching TRBD1. Germline assignment: CDR1 KGHDR and CDR2 SFDVKD. The CDR3 contains 17 residues. V shed 2 bases and J 4 bases; nucleotides not matched to a gene: 9. The CDR3 coding sequence is TGTGCCACCAGTGATTCCCAAAGGGACAGGAAGAATCAGCCCCAGCATTTT. Translated, it gives CATSDSQRDRKNQPQHF.

This clonotype was detected ten times or more. The chain recombines TRBV4-3 with TRBJ2-7, with D maybe TRBD1 (6 bases). The germline V and J ends were trimmed by 3 bases and 2 bases, with 11 bases remaining between them. This CDR3 contains 14 residues. Germline values: CDR1 LGHNA, CDR2 YSLEER. CDR3 residues: CASSHGTGPYEQYF. In DNA form, the CDR3 reads TGCGCCAGCAGCCATGGCACAGGGCCCTACGAGCAGTACTTC.

This clonotype was observed many times. The J gene is TRBJ1-5, the V gene TRBV2, with a tentative D call TRBD1 (6 bases). The V end was cut by 6 bases, the J end by 3 bases, with 15 bases between. This CDR3 is 15 amino acids long. Germline CDR1 is SNHLY and CDR2 is FYNNEI. The CDR3 loop is CASSDPTGFNQPQHF. In DNA, the CDR3 is TGTGCCAGCAGCGATCCCACAGGGTTCAATCAGCCCCAGCATTTT.

This clonotype was seen a few times. The chain uses TRBV7-2 and TRBJ1-6; D is possibly TRBD1 (5 bases). CDR3 size: 14 residues. Germline CDR1 is SGHTA and CDR2 is FQGNSA. V gave up 1 base and J gave up 8 bases, with 9 bases separating them. For the CDR3, the DNA is TGTGCCAGCAGCTTAGTTCTCAGGGATTCACCCCTCCACTTT. It yields the protein CASSLVLRDSPLHF.

This clonotype occurred many times. This rearrangement joins TRBV20-1 to TRBJ1-4; possible D gene TRBD1, 5 bases. Per germline, CDR1 DFQATT and CDR2 SNEGSKA (reference sequence). The length of the CDR3 is 13 residues. Deletions cut 6 bases from V and 8 bases from J, with 16 bases between. In DNA, the CDR3 is TGCAGTGCATATTCAGGGAAGGAGGAAAAACTGTTTTTT. Protein: CSAYSGKEEKLFF.